These 17 T cell receptor beta chains were sequenced from one sample in a study of shared clonotypes between healthy human individuals. Profiling relied on immunoSEQ multiplex PCR, and the TCRdb table lists in-frame clones only, not all of them. The sample contains about 490,000 clones, over 70% of which appear only once. Sequencing used PBMCs. These receptor sequences come from a woman aged 35 to 49 in good health. Some clones in this sample may be carry-over from other donors' samples.

This clone was counted between two and nine times. This likely came from a read error, as a far larger clone is one base away. The same CDR3 can be traced to other DNA sequences in this sample. CDR3 nucleotides: TGCGCCAGCAGCGCACAGGGCGGGGAGACCCAGTACTTC. Translated: CASSAQGGETQYF. The chain recombines TRBV9 with TRBJ2-5; tentatively, D is TRBD1 (6 bases). This CDR3 is 13 amino acids long. Germline CDR1 SGDLS, CDR2 YYNGEE.

A remark on this clone: This likely stems from a read error, as it lies one base from a far larger clone. The rearrangement joins TRBV27 to TRBJ2-1; D call uncertain. CDR3 length equals 11 residues. V was shortened by 6 bases and J by 3 bases, with 3 bases between the two germline ends. Germline loops: CDR1 MNHEY, CDR2 SMNVEV (reference sequence). Here the CDR3 reads CASRGYNEQFF. The CDR3 DNA sequence: TGTGCCAGCAGAGGCTACAATGAGCAGTTCTTC.

This clone was seen a handful of times. This sequence may be a read error, since a much larger clone differs from it by one base. The V call is TRBV5-6, the J call TRBJ2-3, with 7 bases identical to TRBD2. Germline V gene lookup returns CDR1 SGHDT and CDR2 YYEEEE. V lost 6 bases and J lost 3; bases outside the gene matches: 7. This CDR3 has 14 residues. The CDR3 here is CASINPGGTDTQYF. CDR3 in DNA: TGTGCCAGCATCAACCCCGGGGGGACAGATACGCAGTATTTT.

The chain is built from TRBV29-1 and TRBJ2-5; D possibly corresponds to TRBD1 (5 bases). Trimming took 4 bases from V and 2 from J, leaving 17 bases between them. The CDR3 runs to 15 residues. CDR1 and CDR2 (germline): SQVTM, ANQGSEA. The CDR3 bases are TGCAGCGTTGGTGGGGCCGCTCCTTCACAAGAGACCCAGTACTTC. It translates to CSVGGAAPSQETQYF.

With regard to this clone: With a far larger clone one base away, a read error is the likely cause. Additional DNA sequences in this sample encode the identical CDR3. The chain employs TRBV30 and TRBJ2-2; a weak D match, TRBD1 (6 bases). Per germline, CDR1 GTSNPN and CDR2 SVGIG (reference sequence). The CDR3 runs to 16 residues. The CDR3 nucleotides are TGTGCCTGGCGACGCGGAGGACAGAGGAACACCGGAGAGCTGTTTTTT. Its protein product is CAWRRGGQRNTGELFF.

V usage is TRBV27 and J usage is TRBJ2-3, with D tentatively TRBD1 (5 bases). Trimming cost V 5 bases and J 3 bases, with 9 bases left between them. The CDR3 runs 13 residues. The germline V gene has CDR1 MNHEY and CDR2 SMNVEV (reference sequence). The CDR3 loop is CASSRGGTDTQYF. CDR3 DNA sequence: TGTGCCAGCAGTAGGGGTGGGACAGATACGCAGTATTTT.

The chain has TRBV11-1 and TRBJ2-7, with 7 bases matching TRBD2. The CDR3 is 14 residues long. From germline, CDR1 is SGHAT and CDR2 FQDESV (reference sequence). Trimming removed 3 bases from V and 4 bases from J; junction bases left unmatched: 6. CDR3 coding DNA: TGTGCCAGCAGCTTTTCCGGCGGGGGATACGAGCAGTACTTC. Encoded protein: CASSFSGGGYEQYF.

The chain uses TRBV29-1 and TRBJ2-6; D might be TRBD1 or TRBD2, each matching 5 bases. Germline assignment: CDR1 SQVTM and CDR2 ANQGSEA. The V end was cut by 8 bases, the J end by 2 bases, with 10 bases between. The CDR3 sequence is 13 residues long. In DNA, the CDR3 is TGCAGCACGAGGGGCACTGGGGCCAACGTCCTGACTTTC. Protein: CSTRGTGANVLTF.

The V call is TRBV6-5, the J call TRBJ1-1, with 9 bases matching TRBD1. CDR3 length: 15 residues. CDR1 is MNHEY, CDR2 SVGAGI, per germline. Germline trimming cut 5 bases from V and 2 bases from J; bases unmatched to any gene: 6. CDR3 sequence (DNA): TGTGCCAGCAGTCCCGGACAGGGGAAAAACACTGAAGCTTTCTTT. Its translation: CASSPGQGKNTEAFF.

This clone occurred once. V is TRBV5-4 and J is TRBJ2-7; either TRBD1 or TRBD2 may fit D (5 bases each). The CDR3 extends over 13 amino acids. The ends were cut back, 5 bases at V and 7 bases at J, with 16 bases in the middle. Germline values: CDR1 SGHNT, CDR2 YYREEE (reference sequence). The CDR3 here is CASSLEGPGEQYF. The CDR3 DNA reads as TGTGCCAGCAGTCTCGAGGGGCCCGGGGAGCAGTACTTC.

With respect to this clone: This is likely an artifact of a read error, given a far larger clone one base away. Other nucleotide sequences from this sample produce the same CDR3. The V call is TRBV18, the J call TRBJ2-7; possibly TRBD1 for D (6 bases). Germline assignment: CDR1 KGHSH and CDR2 LQKENI. The CDR3 is made up of 16 amino acids. V was trimmed by 5 bases and J by 5 bases, leaving 22 bases between them. CDR3 sequence reads: CASSVSGTKGVDEQYF. Written as DNA, the CDR3 is TGTGCCAGCTCAGTATCCGGGACAAAGGGGGTGGACGAGCAGTACTTC.

This chain links TRBV27 with TRBJ2-5; 7 nucleotides agree with TRBD2. The last part of the DNA fits TRBJ2-7 better; the J call may be wrong. Germline lookup yields CDR1 MNHEY and CDR2 SMNVEV (reference sequence). The CDR3 has 16 amino acids. The CDR3 DNA reads TGTGCCAGCAGTTACCCATGCGGCAGCGGGACCCACGAGCAGTACTTC. Its protein is CASSYPCGSGTHEQYF.

The J gene is TRBJ2-7, the V gene TRBV28; D is ambiguous. This CDR3 is built from 12 residues. Trimming took 4 bases from V and 2 from J, leaving 6 bases between them. Germline V lookup: CDR1 MDHEN, CDR2 SYDVKM. The DNA for the CDR3 is TGTGCCAGCAGTTCATTAACCTACGAGCAGTACTTC. It translates to CASSSLTYEQYF.

The chain carries TRBV5-4 and TRBJ2-3; 9 positions agree with TRBD2. In germline, CDR1 is SGHNT, CDR2 YYREEE (reference sequence). The ends lost 5 bases at V and 7 bases at J; junction bases unmatched: 8. CDR3 length: 14 residues. CDR3 coding DNA: TGTGCCAGCAGAGATGAAGCGGGAGGAAATACGCAGTATTTT. The encoded protein is CASRDEAGGNTQYF.

The J gene is TRBJ1-1, the V gene TRBV7-3; D ambiguous. The CDR3 consists of 12 residues. The germline CDR1 and CDR2 sequences are SGHTA and FQGTGA. Trimming took off 7 bases at V and 1 base at J, with 7 bases between the two ends. The CDR3 sequence is CASKTENTEAFF. In DNA, the CDR3 is TGTGCCAGCAAAACAGAGAACACTGAAGCTTTCTTT.

As regards this clone: A far larger clone is off by one base, so a read error is likely. This specimen includes other DNA sequences encoding the same CDR3. CDR3 sequence reads: CASSAGLAGVDEQYF. Here the CDR3 DNA reads TGTGCCAGCAGTGCCGGGCTAGCGGGAGTCGACGAGCAGTACTTC. The V and J genes are TRBV25-1 and TRBJ2-7; 10 positions agree with TRBD2. From germline, CDR1 is MGHDK and CDR2 SYGVNS. V gave up 4 bases and J gave up 5 bases; unmatched junction bases: 8. CDR3 length equals 15 residues.

V and J are TRBV30 and TRBJ2-7; D is uncertain. This CDR3 is built from 13 residues. Germline loops: CDR1 GTSNPN, CDR2 SVGIG (reference sequence). Trimming shortened V by 2 bases and J by 2 bases, and 10 bases separated the two germline ends. In DNA form, the CDR3 reads TGTGCCTGGAGTACGTCCAGCCCCTACGAGCAGTACTTC. This gives the protein CAWSTSSPYEQYF.